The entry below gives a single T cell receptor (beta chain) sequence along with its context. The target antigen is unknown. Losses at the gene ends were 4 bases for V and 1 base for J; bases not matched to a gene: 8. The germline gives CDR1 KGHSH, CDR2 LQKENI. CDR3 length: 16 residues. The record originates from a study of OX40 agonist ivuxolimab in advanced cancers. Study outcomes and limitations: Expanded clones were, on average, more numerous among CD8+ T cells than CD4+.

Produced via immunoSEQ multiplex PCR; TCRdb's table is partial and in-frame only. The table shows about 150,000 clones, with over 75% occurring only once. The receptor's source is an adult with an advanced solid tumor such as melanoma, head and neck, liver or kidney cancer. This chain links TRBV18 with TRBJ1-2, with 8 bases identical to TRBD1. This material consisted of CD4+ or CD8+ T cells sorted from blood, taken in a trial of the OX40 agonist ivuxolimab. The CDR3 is CASSLVGTGYNYGYTF. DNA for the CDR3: TGTGCCAGCTCACTAGTCGGGACAGGTTATAACTATGGCTACACCTTC.